A single sample gave rise to the 23 T cell receptor beta chains below, sequenced in a study of T cells after yellow fever vaccination. One entry per CDR3 protein results from TCRdb running MiXCR on the 5' RACE reads. The table records hundreds of thousands of distinct CDR3 sequences, approximately 4% of them present only once. The sequencing used PBMCs, collected 5 days after the yellow fever booster vaccination. These receptors all come from a man younger than 35 who received the YFV17D yellow fever vaccine.

The chain combines TRBV5-1 with TRBJ2-6, with a possible D match to TRBD1 (5 bases). Trimming took 0 bases from V and 4 from J, leaving 11 bases between them. CDR3 length: 16 amino acids. Germline V gene sequence: CDR1 SGHRS, CDR2 YFSETQ. CDR3 region: CASSLGSGPGANVLTF. The CDR3 DNA reads TGCGCCAGCAGCTTGGGATCAGGGCCCGGGGCCAACGTCCTGACTTTC. Full variable domain (outside the CDR3, taken from reference TRBV5-1 and TRBJ2-6): KAGVTQTPRYLIKTRGQQVTLSCSPISGHRSVSWYQQTPGQGLQFLFEYFSETQRNKGNFPGRFSGRQFSNSRSEMNVSTLELGDSALYLCASSLGSGPGANVLTFGAGSRLTVL.

This clonotype occurred a few times. This chain connects TRBV12-3 or TRBV12-4 to TRBJ2-2; possibly TRBD2 for D (6 bases). CDR3 size: 15 residues. Trimming cost V 4 bases and J 1 base, with 10 bases left between them. The CDR3 protein is CASSSPSENTGELFF. The CDR3, as DNA: TGTGCCAGCAGTTCCCCTAGCGAGAACACCGGGGAGCTGTTTTTT.

The J gene is TRBJ1-6, the V gene TRBV18, with a tentative D call TRBD1 (5 bases). The CDR3 loop spans 14 amino acids. V gave up 2 bases and J gave up 9 bases, with 11 bases separating them. The germline V gene encodes CDR1 KGHSH and CDR2 LQKENI. As DNA, the CDR3 is TGTGCCAGCTCACCAGGGCAGGGAACTTCACCCCTCCACTTT. This codes for CASSPGQGTSPLHF.

This clonotype was detected ten times or more. This chain joins TRBV6-5 and TRBJ2-1; D possibly matches TRBD1 or TRBD2 (5 bases each). The V and J ends lost 0 bases and 8 bases respectively, with 14 bases between them. The CDR3 length is 15 residues. Germline CDR1 reads MNHEY; CDR2 reads SVGAGI. The CDR3 DNA reads as TGTGCCAGCAGTTACTCGAGGGCAGGGACGGATGAGCAGTTCTTC. Amino acid sequence: CASSYSRAGTDEQFF.

This clonotype was seen only a few times. In nucleotides, the CDR3 is TGTGCCAGCAGTGCCCTCGTGGGACTAGCGGGGGGGCCGGATGAGCAGTTCTTC. As protein: CASSALVGLAGGPDEQFF. This chain connects TRBV2 to TRBJ2-1; 16 nucleotides align to TRBD2. The J segment lost 8 bases and the V segment lost 4 bases, leaving 11 bases of the junction unmatched. There are 18 residues in the CDR3. CDR1 and CDR2 (germline): SNHLY, FYNNEI.

This chain connects TRBV4-3 to TRBJ2-1, with D possibly matching TRBD2 (6 bases). V was clipped by 0 bases and J by 3 bases, with 12 bases between them. This CDR3 comprises 16 residues. Germline loops: CDR1 LGHNA, CDR2 YSLEER. Here the CDR3 reads CASSQEVWRGYNEQFF. The CDR3 nucleotides read TGCGCCAGCAGCCAAGAAGTTTGGAGGGGCTACAATGAGCAGTTCTTC.

The V and J genes are TRBV20-1 and TRBJ2-5, with D tentatively TRBD2 (5 bases). The V gene's germline CDR1 is DFQATT and CDR2 SNEGSKA (reference sequence). The ends were cut back, 4 bases at V and 2 bases at J, with 8 bases in the middle. The CDR3 is made up of 12 amino acids. This CDR3 is CSANTRQETQYF. The DNA of the CDR3 is TGCAGTGCTAATACTAGACAAGAGACCCAGTACTTC.

The CDR3 sequence is CSASLPTGRLNSNQPQHF. In nucleotides, the CDR3 is TGCAGTGCTAGCCTCCCGACGGGAAGGTTGAATAGCAATCAGCCCCAGCATTTT. The rearrangement links TRBV20-1 to TRBJ1-5, with D unresolved. The V and J ends lost 3 bases and 0 bases respectively, with 21 bases between them. The CDR3 is made up of 18 amino acids. The germline CDR1 and CDR2 sequences are DFQATT and SNEGSKA (reference sequence).

This chain joins TRBV29-1 and TRBJ2-3; D gene uncertain. Trimming removed 7 bases from V and 2 bases from J, with 13 bases in between. Germline assignment: CDR1 SQVTM and CDR2 ANQGSEA. This CDR3 region has 13 residues. CDR3 sequence reads: CSAVSAVTDTQYF. The CDR3 region has the DNA TGCAGCGCAGTGTCGGCAGTCACAGATACGCAGTATTTT.

The gene calls are TRBV4-1 and TRBJ1-2; 7 nucleotides agree with TRBD1. The CDR3 is 17 amino acids. Germline loops: CDR1 MGHRA, CDR2 YSYEKL. Germline trimming cut 0 bases from V and 7 bases from J; bases unmatched to any gene: 14. CDR3 nucleotide sequence: TGCGCCAGCAGCCAAGATACGACAGGGTATCTCCTCGGTGGCTACACCTTC. This sequence encodes CASSQDTTGYLLGGYTF.

This clonotype was seen repeatedly, ten times or more. The V gene is TRBV27, the J gene TRBJ1-6; a weak D match, TRBD1 (5 bases). The germline V gene encodes CDR1 MNHEY and CDR2 SMNVEV (reference sequence). The V end lost 4 bases, the J end lost 0 bases, and 13 bases lay between the germline ends. The CDR3 spans 17 residues. CDR3 region: CASSYYGGRSYNSPLHF. CDR3 nucleotides: TGTGCCAGCAGTTATTACGGGGGACGCTCCTATAATTCACCCCTCCACTTT.

The table lists this clonotype with a few counts. This rearrangement joins TRBV20-1 to TRBJ2-7; TRBD1 is a possible D gene (6 bases). The V end was cut by 4 bases, the J end by 3 bases, with 13 bases between. Germline V gene sequence: CDR1 DFQATT, CDR2 SNEGSKA (reference sequence). This CDR3 is built from 13 residues. The CDR3 DNA reads as TGCAGTGCTAACTCATGGGACAACTACGAGCAGTACGTC. It specifies CSANSWDNYEQYV.

This clonotype has a count of ten or more. The CDR3 here is CASRLRPGATGELFF. The CDR3 nucleotides are TGCGCCAGCAGACTGAGGCCCGGGGCGACCGGGGAGCTGTTTTTT. The V and J genes are TRBV5-1 and TRBJ2-2; the D call may be TRBD1 or TRBD2 (5 bases each). V lost 5 bases and J 5 bases, leaving 16 bases between the germline ends. This CDR3 contains 15 residues. The germline V gene encodes CDR1 SGHRS and CDR2 YFSETQ.

The sample holds a few counts of this clonotype. This chain connects TRBV7-2 to TRBJ1-2, with TRBD1 as a possible D gene (5 bases). This CDR3 is 15 amino acids long. With 5 bases removed from V and 4 bases from J, the gap between germline ends came to 17 bases. Germline V gene sequence: CDR1 SGHTA, CDR2 FQGNSA. The chain's CDR3 is CASSPRDGATYGYTF. CDR3 coding DNA: TGTGCCAGCAGCCCTAGGGACGGAGCTACCTATGGCTACACCTTC.

This chain links TRBV9 with TRBJ2-2; 10 bases agree with TRBD2. This CDR3 has 15 amino acids. J lost 6 bases, V lost 0 bases, and 2 bases had no gene match. Germline V gives CDR1 SGDLS, CDR2 YYNGEE. The CDR3 DNA reads as TGTGCCAGCAGCGTAGATGGACTAGCGGCCGGGGAGCTGTTTTTT. Its translation: CASSVDGLAAGELFF. Full variable domain (remainder filled in from reference TRBV9 and TRBJ2-2): DSGVTQTPKHLITATGQRVTLRCSPRSGDLSVYWYQQSLDQGLQFLIQYYNGEERAKGNILERFSAQQFPDLHSELNLSSLELGDSALYFCASSVDGLAAGELFFGEGSRLTVL.

This clonotype was seen more than once but under ten times. J is TRBJ2-7 and V is TRBV7-2; 8 bases line up with TRBD2. The CDR3 sequence is 15 residues long. The ends lost 5 bases at V and 4 bases at J; junction bases unmatched: 10. CDR1 and CDR2 (germline): SGHTA, FQGNSA. The CDR3 nucleotides read TGTGCCAGCAGCATCCGGGGGGGCCCCGAGTACGAGCAGTACTTC. Its translation is CASSIRGGPEYEQYF.

The J gene is TRBJ2-1, the V gene TRBV7-2; the match to TRBD1 covers 7 bases. Trimming cost V 1 base and J 8 bases; bases outside gene matches: 5. CDR3 length: 14 residues. CDR1 and CDR2 (germline): SGHTA, FQGNSA. CDR3 DNA: TGTGCCAGCAGCTTAGATTGGGACAGAGATGAGCAGTTCTTC. It encodes CASSLDWDRDEQFF.

V is TRBV19 and J is TRBJ2-2; D is undetermined. Germline lookup yields CDR1 LNHDA and CDR2 SQIVND (reference sequence). V was trimmed by 7 bases and J by 6 bases, leaving 12 bases between them. The CDR3 has 13 residues. The CDR3 nucleotides are TGTGCCAGTAAGGATATATGGGCCGGGGAGCTGTTTTTT. This sequence encodes CASKDIWAGELFF.

The table lists this clonotype with a few counts. This may stem from a read error, because a much larger clone lies one nucleotide away. The chain combines TRBV4-3 with TRBJ2-7; TRBD1 aligns across 9 bases. The CDR3 spans 16 residues. Germline CDR1 and CDR2: LGHNA and YSLEER. Losses at the gene ends were 1 base for V and 2 bases for J; bases not matched to a gene: 6. The CDR3 is CASSQAPGQGTYEQYF. In DNA, the CDR3 is TGCGCCAGCAGCCAAGCCCCGGGACAGGGCACCTACGAGCAGTACTTC.

Many counts were recorded for this clonotype. The chain joins TRBV4-1 to TRBJ2-2, with D hard to call. V lost 2 bases to trimming and J lost 2 bases, with 12 bases between them. CDR1 is MGHRA and CDR2 is YSYEKL in the germline V gene. The CDR3 totals 16 residues. CDR3 sequence (DNA): TGCGCCAGCAGCCAACAGTACGGGTATAACACCGGGGAGCTGTTTTTT. As protein: CASSQQYGYNTGELFF.

V gene TRBV23-1 combines with J gene TRBJ2-7, with D hard to call. TRBV23-1 is recorded as an ORF, its role being uncertain. The germline V and J ends were trimmed by 8 bases and 1 base, with 15 bases remaining between them. This CDR3 comprises 14 residues. CDR3 amino acids: CASPPLWGSYEQYF. DNA of the CDR3: TGCGCCAGCCCCCCCCTGTGGGGTTCCTACGAGCAGTACTTC.

This clonotype was observed many times. The rearrangement uses TRBV19 and TRBJ2-7; possible D gene TRBD2, 6 bases. The V gene's germline CDR1 is LNHDA and CDR2 SQIVND (reference sequence). CDR3 length: 13 residues. Deletions cut 5 bases from V and 6 bases from J, with 14 bases between. The CDR3 DNA follows: TGTGCCAGTAGTGCGCGATCTAGCGCCGAGCAGTACTTC. Encoded protein: CASSARSSAEQYF.

This clonotype has more than one count but fewer than ten. The rearrangement joins TRBV24-1 to TRBJ2-3; D is unresolved. V was shortened by 3 bases and J by 5 bases, with 14 bases between the two germline ends. The CDR3 is made up of 15 amino acids. The germline gives CDR1 KGHDR, CDR2 SFDVKD. This CDR3 is CATSDTLRGRDTQYF. The CDR3, as DNA: TGTGCCACCAGTGATACCCTACGAGGTCGAGATACGCAGTATTTT.